This TCR beta chain was identified during a study of identical twins. Findings and caveats of the study: With monozygotic twins, out-of-frame TCR alpha sharing exceeded what models estimated.

Template switching (which added a universal primer site) was used, and cDNA carried unique molecular identifiers. TCRdb called the 5' RACE reads again in MiXCR, with one record for every CDR3 protein. The table has fewer than 250,000 distinct CDR3 sequences, roughly a tenth seen once. Concerning this clonotype itself: Its antigen is unidentified.

The CDR3 has 14 amino acids. Trimming took 6 bases from V and 4 from J, leaving 13 bases between them. Germline lookup yields CDR1 MGHRA and CDR2 YSYEKL. The clonotype was recovered from a woman younger than 30 in good health. This chain uses TRBV4-1 with TRBJ2-4; the D gene is possibly TRBD1 (6 bases). The sequenced sample consisted of memory (CD45RO+) T cells sorted from blood. The CDR3 DNA sequence: TGCGCCAGCAGTGTGGAAGGGACAAAAAACATTCAGTACTTC. Encoded protein: CASSVEGTKNIQYF.